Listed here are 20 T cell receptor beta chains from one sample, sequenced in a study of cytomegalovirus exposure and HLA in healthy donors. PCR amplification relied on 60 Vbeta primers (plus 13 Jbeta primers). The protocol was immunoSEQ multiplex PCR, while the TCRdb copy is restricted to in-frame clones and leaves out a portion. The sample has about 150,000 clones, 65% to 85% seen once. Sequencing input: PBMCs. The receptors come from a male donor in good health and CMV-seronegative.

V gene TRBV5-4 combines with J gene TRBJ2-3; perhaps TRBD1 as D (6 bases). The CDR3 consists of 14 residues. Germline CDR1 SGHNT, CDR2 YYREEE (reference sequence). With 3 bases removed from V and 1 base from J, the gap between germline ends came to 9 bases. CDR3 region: CASSSYRGTDTQYF. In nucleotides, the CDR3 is TGTGCCAGCAGCTCATACAGGGGCACAGATACGCAGTATTTT.

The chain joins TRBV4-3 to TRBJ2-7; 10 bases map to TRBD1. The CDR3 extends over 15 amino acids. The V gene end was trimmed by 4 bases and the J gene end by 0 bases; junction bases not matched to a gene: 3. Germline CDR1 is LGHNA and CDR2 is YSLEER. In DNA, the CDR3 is TGCGCCAGCAGCCGCGGACAGGGGGACTCCTACGAGCAGTACTTC. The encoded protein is CASSRGQGDSYEQYF.

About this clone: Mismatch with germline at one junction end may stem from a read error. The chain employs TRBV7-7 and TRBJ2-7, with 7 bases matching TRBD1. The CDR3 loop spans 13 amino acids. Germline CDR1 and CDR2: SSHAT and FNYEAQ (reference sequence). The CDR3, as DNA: TGTGCTAGCAGCCGGGACAGCTACTACGAGCAGTACTTC. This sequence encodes CASSRDSYYEQYF. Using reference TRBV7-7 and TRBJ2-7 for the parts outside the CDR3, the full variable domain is GAGVSQSPRYKVTKRGQDVTLRCDPISSHATLYWYQQALGQGPEFLTYFNYEAQPDKSGLPSDRFSAERPEGSISTLTIQRTEQRDSAMYRCASSRDSYYEQYFGPGTRLTVT.

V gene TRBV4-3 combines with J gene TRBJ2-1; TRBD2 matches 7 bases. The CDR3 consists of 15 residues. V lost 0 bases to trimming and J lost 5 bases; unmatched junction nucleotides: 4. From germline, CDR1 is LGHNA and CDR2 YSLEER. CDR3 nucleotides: TGCGCCAGCAGCCAAGATACTAGCGTGAACAATGAGCAGTTCTTC. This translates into CASSQDTSVNNEQFF.

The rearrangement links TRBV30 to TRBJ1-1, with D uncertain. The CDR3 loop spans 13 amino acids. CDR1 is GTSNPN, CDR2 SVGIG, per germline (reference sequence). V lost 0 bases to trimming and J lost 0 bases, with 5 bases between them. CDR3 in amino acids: CAWSVYVNTEAFF. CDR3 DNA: TGTGCCTGGAGTGTATATGTGAACACTGAAGCTTTCTTT. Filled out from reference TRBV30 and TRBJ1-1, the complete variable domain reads SQTIHQWPATLVQPVGSPLSLECTVEGTSNPNLYWYRQAAGRGLQLLFYSVGIGQISSEVPQNLSASRPQDRQFILSSKKLLLSDSGFYLCAWSVYVNTEAFFGQGTRLTVV.

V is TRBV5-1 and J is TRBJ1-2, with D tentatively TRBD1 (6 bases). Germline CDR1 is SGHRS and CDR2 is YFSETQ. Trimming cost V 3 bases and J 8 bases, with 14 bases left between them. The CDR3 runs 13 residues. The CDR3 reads CASSSDRFRGYTF. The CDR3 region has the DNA TGCGCCAGCAGCTCCGACAGGTTCCGAGGCTACACCTTC.

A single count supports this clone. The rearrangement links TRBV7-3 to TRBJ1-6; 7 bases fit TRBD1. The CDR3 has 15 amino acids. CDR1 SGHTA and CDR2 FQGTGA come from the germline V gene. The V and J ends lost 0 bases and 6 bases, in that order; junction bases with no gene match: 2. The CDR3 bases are TGTGCCAGCAGCTTAACGGGACAGAGTAATTCACCCCTCCACTTT. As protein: CASSLTGQSNSPLHF.

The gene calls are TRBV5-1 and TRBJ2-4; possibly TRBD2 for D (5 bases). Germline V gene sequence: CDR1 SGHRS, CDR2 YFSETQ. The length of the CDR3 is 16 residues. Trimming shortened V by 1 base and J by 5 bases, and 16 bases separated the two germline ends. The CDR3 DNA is TGCGCCAGCAGCTTGTCGCGGTCGAGGGTAGAAAACATTCAGTACTTC. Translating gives CASSLSRSRVENIQYF.

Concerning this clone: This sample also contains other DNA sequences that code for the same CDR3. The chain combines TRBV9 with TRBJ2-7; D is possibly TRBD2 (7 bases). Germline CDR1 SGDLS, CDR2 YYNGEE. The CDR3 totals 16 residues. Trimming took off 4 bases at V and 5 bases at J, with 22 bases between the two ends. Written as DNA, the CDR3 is TGTGCCAGCAGCCCAGGGGTGGCGGGAGCTAAACACGAGCAGTACTTC. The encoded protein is CASSPGVAGAKHEQYF.

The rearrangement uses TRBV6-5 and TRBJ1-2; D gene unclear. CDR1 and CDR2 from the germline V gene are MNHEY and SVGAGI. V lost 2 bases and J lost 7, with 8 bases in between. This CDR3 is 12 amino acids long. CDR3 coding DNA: TGTGCCAGCAGTTACGTGGGCGCTGGCTACACCTTC. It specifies CASSYVGAGYTF.

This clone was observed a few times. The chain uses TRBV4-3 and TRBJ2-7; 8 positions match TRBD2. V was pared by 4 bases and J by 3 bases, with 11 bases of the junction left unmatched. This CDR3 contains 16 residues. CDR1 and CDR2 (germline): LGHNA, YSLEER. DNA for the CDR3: TGCGCCAGCAGCCGGGGGGGCGGGAGGATGATCTACGAGCAGTACTTC. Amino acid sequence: CASSRGGGRMIYEQYF.

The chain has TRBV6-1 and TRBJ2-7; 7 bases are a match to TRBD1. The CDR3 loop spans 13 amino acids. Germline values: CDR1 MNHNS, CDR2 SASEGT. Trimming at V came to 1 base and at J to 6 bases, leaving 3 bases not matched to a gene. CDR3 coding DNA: TGTGCCAGCAGTGAAGGACAGGGCTTCGAGCAGTACTTC. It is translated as CASSEGQGFEQYF.

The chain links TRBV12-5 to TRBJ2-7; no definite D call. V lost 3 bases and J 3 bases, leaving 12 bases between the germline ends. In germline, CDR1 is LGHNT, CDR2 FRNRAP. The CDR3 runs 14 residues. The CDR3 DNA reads TGTGCTAGTGGTTTACAGCCTCTTTACTACGAGCAGTACTTC. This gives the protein CASGLQPLYYEQYF.

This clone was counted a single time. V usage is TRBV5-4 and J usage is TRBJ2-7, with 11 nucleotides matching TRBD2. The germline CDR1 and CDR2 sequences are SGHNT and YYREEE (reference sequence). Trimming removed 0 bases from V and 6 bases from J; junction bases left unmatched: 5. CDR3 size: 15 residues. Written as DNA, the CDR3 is TGTGCCAGCAGCTTGGCAGGGCTAGCGGGAGGCGAGCAGTACTTC. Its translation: CASSLAGLAGGEQYF.

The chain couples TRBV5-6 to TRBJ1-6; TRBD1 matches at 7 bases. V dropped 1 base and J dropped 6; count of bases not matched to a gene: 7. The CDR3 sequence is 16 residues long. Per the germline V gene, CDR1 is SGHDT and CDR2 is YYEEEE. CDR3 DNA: TGTGCCAGCAGCTTGTCCCGGGACAGAAGTAATTCACCCCTCCACTTT. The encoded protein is CASSLSRDRSNSPLHF.

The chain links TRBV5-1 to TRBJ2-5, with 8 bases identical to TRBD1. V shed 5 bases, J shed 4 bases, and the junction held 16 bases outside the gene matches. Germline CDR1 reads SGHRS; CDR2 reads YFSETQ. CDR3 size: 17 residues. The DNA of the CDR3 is TGCGCCAGCAGTCTGAACCCCGGGACAGGAGGTCGAGAGACCCAGTACTTC. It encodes CASSLNPGTGGRETQYF.

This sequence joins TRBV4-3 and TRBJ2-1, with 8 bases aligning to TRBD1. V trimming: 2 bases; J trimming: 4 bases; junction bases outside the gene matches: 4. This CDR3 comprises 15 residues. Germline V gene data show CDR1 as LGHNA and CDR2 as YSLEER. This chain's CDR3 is CASSQRQGLYNEQFF. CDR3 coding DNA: TGCGCCAGCAGCCAAAGACAGGGGCTGTACAATGAGCAGTTCTTC.

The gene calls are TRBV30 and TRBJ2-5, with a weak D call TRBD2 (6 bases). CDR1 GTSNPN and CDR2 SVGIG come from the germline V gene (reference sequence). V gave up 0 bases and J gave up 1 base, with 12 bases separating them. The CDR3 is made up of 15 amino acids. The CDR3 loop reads CAWSVEGGAQETQYF. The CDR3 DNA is TGTGCCTGGAGTGTAGAGGGAGGTGCCCAAGAGACCCAGTACTTC. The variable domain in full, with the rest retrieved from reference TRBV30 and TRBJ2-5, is SQTIHQWPATLVQPVGSPLSLECTVEGTSNPNLYWYRQAAGRGLQLLFYSVGIGQISSEVPQNLSASRPQDRQFILSSKKLLLSDSGFYLCAWSVEGGAQETQYFGPGTRLLVL.

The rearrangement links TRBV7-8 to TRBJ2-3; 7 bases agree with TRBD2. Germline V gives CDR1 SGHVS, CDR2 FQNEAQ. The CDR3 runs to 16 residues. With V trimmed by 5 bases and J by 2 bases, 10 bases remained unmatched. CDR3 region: CASSPTPGGITDTQYF. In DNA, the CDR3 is TGTGCCAGCAGCCCTACCCCGGGGGGAATCACAGATACGCAGTATTTT.

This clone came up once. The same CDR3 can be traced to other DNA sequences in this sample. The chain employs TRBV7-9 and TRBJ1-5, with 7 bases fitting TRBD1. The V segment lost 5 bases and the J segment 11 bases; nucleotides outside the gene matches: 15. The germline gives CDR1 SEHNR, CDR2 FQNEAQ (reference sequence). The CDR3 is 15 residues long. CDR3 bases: TGTGCCAGCAGCCAGGGGACAGCCTCGCGGGGAGCCCAGCATTTT. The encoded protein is CASSQGTASRGAQHF. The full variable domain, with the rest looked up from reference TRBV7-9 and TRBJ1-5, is DTGVSQNPRHKITKRGQNVTFRCDPISEHNRLYWYRQTLGQGPEFLTYFQNEAQLEKSRLLSDRFSAERPKGSFSTLEIQRTEQGDSAMYLCASSQGTASRGAQHFGDGTRLSIL.